Listed below are T cell receptor beta chains from one sample, sequenced in a study of cytomegalovirus exposure and HLA in healthy donors. The data were produced by immunoSEQ multiplex PCR, yet TCRdb's version contains in-frame clones alone and is incomplete. The data contain 95,000 or so clones, 81% of them singletons. The sequenced sample was PBMCs. These receptors were taken from a woman between 70 and 85 years old in good health and CMV-seropositive. The CDR3 runs from the conserved cysteine through the conserved F or W. D genes are given only for firm matches. Not every row has a clone size; where given, it reads once, few, many or a size class.

length: 14; J: TRBJ2-7; D: TRBD1; size: .; V: TRBV19; DNA: TGTGCCAGTAGCCGGACAGGGCAGGCCTACGAGCAGTACTTC; CDR3: CASSRTGQAYEQYF
length: 17; J: TRBJ2-1; D: TRBD2; size: .; V: TRBV30; DNA: TGTGCCTACAACTCTCTCCGGACTAGCGGAACCTACAATGAGCAGTTCTTC; CDR3: CAYNSLRTSGTYNEQFF
length: 16; J: TRBJ2-7; D: .; size: once; V: TRBV6-6; DNA: TGTGCCAGCAGTTACTCGTACCCATCGGTCGCCTACGAGCAGTACTTC; CDR3: CASSYSYPSVAYEQYF
length: 13; J: TRBJ1-1; D: .; size: few; V: TRBV19; DNA: TGTGCCAGTAGCCAGGGGCTGAACACTGAAGCTTTCTTT; CDR3: CASSQGLNTEAFF
length: 15; J: TRBJ2-7; D: TRBD2; size: once; V: TRBV4-2; DNA: TGTGCCAGCAGTCAACGGGTAGCGGGACCCTACGAGCAGTACTTC; CDR3: CASSQRVAGPYEQYF
length: 15; J: TRBJ2-6; D: .; size: .; V: TRBV7-3; DNA: TGTGCCAGCAGCTTAACGACTGACGGGGCCAACGTCCTGACTTTC; CDR3: CASSLTTDGANVLTF
length: 12; J: TRBJ2-5; D: TRBD2; size: .; V: TRBV30; DNA: TGTGCCTGGGCCCCGGGAGGGGAGACCCAGTACTTC; CDR3: CAWAPGGETQYF
length: 15; J: TRBJ2-3; D: TRBD2; size: few; V: TRBV7-6; DNA: TGTGCCAGCAGCTCCCTAGCGGGGGGCACAGATACGCAGTATTTT; CDR3: CASSSLAGGTDTQYF
length: 14; J: TRBJ2-5; D: .; size: few; V: TRBV27; DNA: TGTGCCAGCAGTCCCCTACAGGGACGAGAGACCCAGTACTTC; CDR3: CASSPLQGRETQYF
length: 14; J: TRBJ2-3; D: .; size: .; V: TRBV27; DNA: TGTGCCAGCAGTTTTGGTGAGAGGTGGTCGGCGCAGTATTTT; CDR3: CASSFGERWSAQYF
length: 12; J: TRBJ2-7; D: .; size: .; V: TRBV5-1; DNA: TGCGCCAGCAGCTTTGACAAGTACGAGCAGTACTTC; CDR3: CASSFDKYEQYF
length: 10; J: TRBJ1-2; D: .; size: .; V: TRBV29-1; DNA: TGCAGCGCCCTGGACAGTGGCTACACCTTC; CDR3: CSALDSGYTF
length: 15; J: TRBJ2-6; D: TRBD1; size: .; V: TRBV6-4; DNA: TGTGCCAGCAGTAGGGACAGCTCTGGGGCCAACGTCCTGACTTTC; CDR3: CASSRDSSGANVLTF
length: 19; J: TRBJ2-1; D: TRBD2; size: .; V: TRBV27; DNA: TGTGCCAGCAGTCCCTTTGGTAGCGGGAGACCGAGCTCCTACAATGAGCAGTTCTTC; CDR3: CASSPFGSGRPSSYNEQFF
length: 13; J: TRBJ1-1; D: .; size: .; V: TRBV27; DNA: TGTGCCAGCAGGATCACTTTGAACACTGAAGCTTTCTTT; CDR3: CASRITLNTEAFF
length: 15; J: TRBJ2-2; D: .; size: .; V: TRBV5-1; DNA: TGCGCCAGCAGCTTGGGCAGGGCGAACACCGGGGAGCTGTTTTTT; CDR3: CASSLGRANTGELFF
length: 12; J: TRBJ1-1; D: .; size: .; V: TRBV11-3; DNA: TGTGCCAGCAGCCGGGTGAACACTGAAGCTTTCTTT; CDR3: CASSRVNTEAFF
length: 15; J: TRBJ2-4; D: .; size: .; V: TRBV21-1; DNA: TGTGCCAGCGGGGACAGGGGAGATGGCAAAAACATTCAGTACTTC; CDR3: CASGDRGDGKNIQYF
length: 15; J: TRBJ2-1; D: TRBD2; size: once; V: TRBV7-2; DNA: TGTGCCAGCAGCAAGACTAGCGGGGGCACCAATGAGCAGTTCTTC; CDR3: CASSKTSGGTNEQFF
length: 18; J: TRBJ1-5; D: .; size: .; V: TRBV7-8; DNA: TGTGCCAGCAGCATTCGAGACCGGGACATTTCGAGCAATCAGCCCCAGCATTTT; CDR3: CASSIRDRDISSNQPQHF
length: 16; J: TRBJ2-1; D: TRBD2; size: .; V: TRBV9; DNA: TGTGCCAGCAGCGTAGCAGGGACTAGAAAAAACAATGAGCAGTTCTTC; CDR3: CASSVAGTRKNNEQFF
length: 17; J: TRBJ2-1; D: TRBD2; size: .; V: TRBV5-1; DNA: TGCGCCAGCAGCTTCCACTTAACTAGCGGGAGACGTGATGAGCAGTTCTTC; CDR3: CASSFHLTSGRRDEQFF
length: 14; J: TRBJ2-2; D: TRBD1; size: .; V: TRBV6-5; DNA: TGTGCCAGCAGATGGACAGGCCGGGGCGGGGAGCTGTTTTTT; CDR3: CASRWTGRGGELFF
length: 16; J: TRBJ1-6; D: TRBD1; size: .; V: TRBV6-1; DNA: TGTGCCAGCAGTGGACAGGGGTTAGCCTATAATTCACCCCTCCACTTT; CDR3: CASSGQGLAYNSPLHF
length: 18; J: TRBJ2-4; D: TRBD1; size: .; V: TRBV7-2; DNA: TGTGCCAGCAGCTTAGAGTTGCGACAGGGGGCGTCCAAAAACATTCAGTACTTC; CDR3: CASSLELRQGASKNIQYF
length: 11; J: TRBJ1-1; D: .; size: few; V: TRBV19; DNA: TGTGCCGCTTCGACCGGCGGGGAAGCTTTCTTT; CDR3: CAASTGGEAFF
length: 13; J: TRBJ1-5; D: .; size: .; V: TRBV11-2; DNA: TGTGCCAGCAGCTTGGGCCGAAATCAGCCCCAGCATTTT; CDR3: CASSLGRNQPQHF
length: 14; J: TRBJ1-5; D: .; size: .; V: TRBV19; DNA: TGTGCCAGTAGTAGGGGCTCGAGCAATCAGCCCCAGCATTTT; CDR3: CASSRGSSNQPQHF